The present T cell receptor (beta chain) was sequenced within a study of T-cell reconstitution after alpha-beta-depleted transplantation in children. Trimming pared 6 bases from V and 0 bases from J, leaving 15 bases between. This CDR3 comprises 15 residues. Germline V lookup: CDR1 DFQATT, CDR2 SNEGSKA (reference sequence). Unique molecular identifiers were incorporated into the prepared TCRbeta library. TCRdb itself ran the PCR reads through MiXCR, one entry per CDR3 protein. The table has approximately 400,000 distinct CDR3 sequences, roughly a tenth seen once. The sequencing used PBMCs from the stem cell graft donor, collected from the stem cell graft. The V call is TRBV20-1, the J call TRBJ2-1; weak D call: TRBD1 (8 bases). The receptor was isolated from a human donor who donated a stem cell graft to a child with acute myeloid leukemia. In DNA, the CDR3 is TGCAGTGCAACTAACAGGGGGGGCTCCTACAATGAGCAGTTCTTC. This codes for CSATNRGGSYNEQFF.